Reported below is one TCR beta chain. The CDR3 has 15 residues. The V gene's germline CDR1 is MNHEY and CDR2 SVGAGI. V dropped 5 bases and J dropped 7; count of bases not matched to a gene: 5. The record originates from a study of T cell changes during pregnancy in multiple sclerosis. Generated by immunoSEQ multiplex PCR, the TCRdb table keeps only in-frame clones and is missing some. The sample has tens of thousands of clones; less than 95% are singletons. The sequences come from CD4+ T cells from peripheral blood mononuclear cells, collected in the third trimester of pregnancy. This receptor was identified in a female donor in good health, enrolled as a control in a pregnancy study. This chain connects TRBV6-5 to TRBJ2-4; 13 bases are shared with TRBD2. This CDR3 is CASSPLAGGVNIQYF. CDR3 nucleotides: TGTGCCAGCAGTCCACTAGCGGGGGGGGTTAACATTCAGTACTTC.